These 10 T cell receptor beta chains originate from one sample sequenced in a study of radiotherapy plus CTLA-4 blockade in lung cancer. Only in-frame clones appear in the TCRdb table, and some are missing; sequencing was by immunoSEQ multiplex PCR. The sample records about 12,000 clones, around 80% being singletons. The material was peripheral blood, obtained from a patient treated with radiotherapy plus ipilimumab. The receptors originated from a human donor with non-small cell lung cancer that progressed on radiotherapy plus ipilimumab.

The genes are TRBV7-2 and TRBJ2-7; D uncertain. The germline gives CDR1 SGHTA, CDR2 FQGNSA. V was pared by 2 bases and J by 5 bases, with 13 bases between. The CDR3 is 14 residues long. CDR3 protein: CASSLRPSFDEQYF. The CDR3 coding sequence is TGTGCCAGCAGCTTAAGACCGTCGTTTGACGAGCAGTACTTC.

This chain uses TRBV18 with TRBJ1-5; tentatively, D is TRBD1 (5 bases). The CDR3 has 13 residues. Trimming stripped 8 bases from V and 2 bases from J, with 10 bases between. Germline assignment: CDR1 KGHSH and CDR2 LQKENI. The CDR3 nucleotides read TGTGCCAGCGCGGGGGGGGGCAATCAGCCCCAGCATTTT. Its protein product is CASAGGGNQPQHF. Full variable domain (rest looked up from reference TRBV18 and TRBJ1-5): NAGVMQNPRHLVRRRGQEARLRCSPMKGHSHVYWYRQLPEEGLKFMVYLQKENIIDESGMPKERFSAEFPKEGPSILRIQQVVRGDSAAYFCASAGGGNQPQHFGDGTRLSIL.

A word on this clone: It differs at one base from a far larger clone, so likely a read error. The sample has other DNA sequences that encode this CDR3 too. The V gene is TRBV2, the J gene TRBJ1-5; D not resolved. The CDR3 extends over 14 amino acids. Germline loops: CDR1 SNHLY, CDR2 FYNNEI. CDR3: CACSSEASNQPQHF. DNA of the CDR3: TGTGCCTGCAGTTCGGAGGCAAGCAATCAGCCCCAGCATTTT.

The J gene is TRBJ2-6, the V gene TRBV10-3; the D is unclear. The CDR3 covers 17 residues. Germline V gene data show CDR1 as ENHRY and CDR2 as SYGVKD. Trimming shortened V by 0 bases and J by 1 base, and 10 bases separated the two germline ends. The CDR3 protein is CAISESAVISGANVLTF. CDR3 coding DNA: TGTGCCATCAGTGAGTCGGCGGTAATATCTGGGGCCAACGTCCTGACTTTC.

The chain joins TRBV9 to TRBJ2-2, with no clear D. Germline CDR1 SGDLS, CDR2 YYNGEE. Trimming shortened V by 0 bases and J by 4 bases, and 7 bases separated the two germline ends. CDR3 length: 14 amino acids. The CDR3 DNA is TGTGCCAGCAGCGTAGCTACCAGCACCGGGGAGCTGTTTTTT. Translating it yields CASSVATSTGELFF.

The chain combines TRBV20-1 with TRBJ1-2; TRBD1 agrees at 8 bases. With V trimmed by 6 bases and J by 9 bases, 6 bases remained unmatched. CDR3 size: 11 residues. Germline V CDR1 and CDR2: DFQATT, SNEGSKA (reference sequence). CDR3 bases: TGCAGTGCCACCGGACAGGGCCGCTACACCTTC. Translating it yields CSATGQGRYTF.

This chain uses TRBV6-6 with TRBJ2-7; a possible D gene is TRBD1 (6 bases). The CDR3 has 13 residues. The germline V gene has CDR1 MNHNY and CDR2 SVGAGI (reference sequence). The V gene lost 6 bases and the J gene lost 0 bases, with 9 bases spanning the gap. The CDR3 sequence: CASSGTNSYEQYF. The CDR3 DNA follows: TGTGCCAGCAGCGGGACAAACTCCTACGAGCAGTACTTC.

The rearrangement uses TRBV6-6 and TRBJ1-1; possible D gene TRBD1, 5 bases. Trimming shortened V by 2 bases and J by 5 bases, and 12 bases separated the two germline ends. CDR3 size: 14 residues. Germline loops: CDR1 MNHNY, CDR2 SVGAGI (reference sequence). The DNA of the CDR3 is TGTGCCAGCAGTTACAAGCCGGGGGAAACTGAAGCTTTCTTT. Translated: CASSYKPGETEAFF.

The V and J genes are TRBV7-2 and TRBJ2-5; 10 bases map to TRBD2. The V gene end was trimmed by 5 bases and the J gene end by 9 bases; junction bases not matched to a gene: 15. The CDR3 spans 16 residues. Germline loops: CDR1 SGHTA, CDR2 FQGNSA. CDR3 residues: CASSLEGQRGGGSQYF. The CDR3 nucleotides are TGTGCCAGCAGCCTAGAAGGCCAGCGGGGGGGCGGATCCCAGTACTTC.

This chain uses TRBV11-2 with TRBJ2-1, with 7 bases matching TRBD1. V shed 4 bases, J shed 5 bases, and the junction held 8 bases outside the gene matches. This CDR3 comprises 15 residues. CDR1 SGHAT and CDR2 FQNNGV come from the germline V gene. The CDR3 coding sequence is TGTGCCAGCAGCTACTTACCGGGGACAGACAATGAGCAGTTCTTC. It specifies CASSYLPGTDNEQFF.